This T cell receptor (beta chain) was identified during a study of CD8 T cells in ankylosing spondylitis. Libraries for TCR beta were made by quantitative 5'-RACE with molecular barcodes. One entry per CDR3 protein, called by TCRdb with MiXCR from the 5' RACE reads. The data show some 290,000 distinct CDR3 sequences, about 19% seen once. From germline, CDR1 is SQVTM and CDR2 ANQGSEA. The length of the CDR3 is 15 residues. V was clipped by 4 bases and J by 8 bases, with 21 bases between them. Study-level findings and limits: Disease-linked clones reportedly concentrated significantly in matched ankylosing spondylitis synovial fluid. Characteristic, it appeared, of ankylosing spondylitis blood was a TCR beta motif of roughly 8 highly homologous variants.

A word on this clonotype: Its antigen is currently unknown.

This sequence originates from a male donor with ankylosing spondylitis or in good health (not recorded which). V usage is TRBV29-1 and J usage is TRBJ2-1; possible D gene TRBD1, 5 bases. The material sequenced was blood, either unsorted or a sorted T cell fraction (not recorded which). The CDR3 region is CSVVGWGLLGDEQFF. The CDR3 DNA sequence: TGCAGCGTTGTCGGCTGGGGCCTTCTAGGCGATGAGCAGTTCTTC.